One T cell receptor (beta chain) is described in this entry. V was clipped by 6 bases and J by 6 bases; unmatched bases: 5. Germline V gene sequence: CDR1 MNHEY, CDR2 SVGAGI. This CDR3 is 13 amino acids long. Here immunoSEQ multiplex PCR was the method, and the copy in TCRdb shows in-frame clones only, minus some. The top ten hold around 1.5% of the sample, which has around 93,000 clones, about 86% seen once. These data come from a study of OX40 agonist ivuxolimab in advanced cancers. Patients with a history of autoimmune disease or on systemic immunosuppression were excluded. The chain recombines TRBV6-5 with TRBJ1-2; 9 nucleotides align to TRBD1. The clonotype originates from an adult with an advanced solid tumor such as melanoma, head and neck, liver or kidney cancer. The specimen comprised CD4+ or CD8+ T cells sorted from blood, sampled in a trial of the OX40 agonist ivuxolimab. The CDR3 spells CASRAGTGNGYTF. The CDR3 DNA sequence: TGTGCCAGCAGAGCCGGGACAGGGAATGGCTACACCTTC.